This TCR beta chain was captured by sequencing in a study of CXCR3-negative and CXCR3-positive naive CD8 T cells. Study summary: TRB reads totalled about 150 million, about 1.5 +/- 0.3 million per library.

Study outcomes and limitations: After cryopreservation, expression of CXCR3 was partially reduced, and most assays were run with fresh PBMCs. Naive CXCR3-negative cells resembled naive CXCR3-positive cells in TRBV-TRBJ usage; memory cells differed. Compared with CXCR3-negative naive cells, CXCR3-positive naive cells showed more hydrophobic TRB CDR3s.

Germline CDR1 and CDR2: SQVTM and ANQGSEA. The CDR3 is 14 residues long. This clonotype ranks as medium-sized (0.01 to 0.1%) in terms of frequency. Its cognate antigen is unknown. With UMI labels, 5' RACE was used to prepare the TRB cDNA libraries. TCRdb re-called the 5' RACE reads and catalogs CDR3 proteins one per entry, DNA excluded. This table lists some 7,000 distinct CDR3 sequences. Naive cells were sorted as CD45RO-, CCR7+, CD27+ and CD95-. The sample comprised naive CXCR3+ CD8+ T cells from blood. Subset described: CD45RO-CCR7+CD27+CD95- naive CD8+ T cells expressing CXCR3 (TNR3+). The rearrangement links TRBV29-1 to TRBJ2-1; TCRdb outputs TRBD2, but without DNA this stays unchecked. This receptor was obtained from a human donor in good health. Some clones in this sample may be carry-over from other donors' samples. The CDR3 reads CSVTSGGLYNEQFF.